The T cell receptor beta chain described here comes from a study of cytotoxic CD8 clonotypes in ibrutinib-treated CLL. Across the study: The patients comprised roughly 12 relapsed/refractory and roughly 15 treatment-naive cases, around 17 IGHV unmutated. Study-wide results and caveats: While tracking circulating CD8+ T-cell counts, baseline clonality exceeded that of age-matched healthy donors.

The V and J ends lost 0 bases and 0 bases, in that order; junction bases with no gene match: 11. The V gene's germline CDR1 is SGHRS and CDR2 YFSETQ. The length of the CDR3 is 20 residues. Profiling relied on immunoSEQ multiplex PCR, and the TCRdb table lists in-frame clones only, not all of them. Here the sample spans about 17,000 clones, under 75% being singletons. This clone was seen a handful of times. Antigen unknown. The receptor was isolated from a human donor with chronic lymphocytic leukemia. Sequenced here: PBMCs, sampled after 12 months of ibrutinib treatment. V gene TRBV5-1 combines with J gene TRBJ2-3; 12 bases map to TRBD2. The CDR3 coding sequence is TGCGCCAGCAGCTTGGCCGAAGGAGCTAGCGGGAGGGTGAGCACAGATACGCAGTATTTT. It yields the protein CASSLAEGASGRVSTDTQYF.